Presented here are 15 T cell receptor beta chains from one specimen sequenced in a study of blood T cell repertoires in COVID-19. The data were produced by immunoSEQ multiplex PCR, yet TCRdb's version contains in-frame clones alone and is incomplete. The table has some 87,000 clones, about 80% seen once; the top ten hold 24%. Sequenced input: peripheral blood. All receptors come from a human donor in a cohort sampled during active COVID-19.

In this sample, this clone turned up once. The chain has TRBV19 and TRBJ1-5; 8 bases line up with TRBD1. The CDR3 has 19 residues. Germline CDR1 is LNHDA and CDR2 is SQIVND (reference sequence). V lost 1 base and J lost 0; bases outside the gene matches: 11. The CDR3 DNA sequence: TGTGCCAGTAGTATAGCCAGGACAGGGTTGATTACTAGCAATCAGCCCCAGCATTTT. As protein: CASSIARTGLITSNQPQHF. Looking up the rest from reference TRBV19 and TRBJ1-5 gives the full variable domain: DGGITQSPKYLFRKEGQNVTLSCEQNLNHDAMYWYRQDPGQGLRLIYYSQIVNDFQKGDIAEGYSVSREKKESFPLTVTSAQKNPTAFYLCASSIARTGLITSNQPQHFGDGTRLSIL.

The chain employs TRBV7-3 and TRBJ1-1; TRBD1 is a possible D gene (6 bases). With 4 bases removed from V and 0 bases from J, the gap between germline ends came to 12 bases. Germline CDR1 is SGHTA and CDR2 is FQGTGA. This CDR3 region has 15 residues. CDR3 amino acids: CASSSQGTMNTEAFF. CDR3 nucleotides: TGTGCCAGCAGCTCACAGGGTACGATGAACACTGAAGCTTTCTTT.

V is TRBV7-8 and J is TRBJ1-2, with no clear D. The V gene's germline CDR1 is SGHVS and CDR2 FQNEAQ. Trimming cost V 1 base and J 10 bases, with 7 bases left between them. CDR3 size: 11 residues. The CDR3 bases are TGTGCCAGCAGCTTAGGGGCTGCCTACACCTTC. As protein: CASSLGAAYTF.

The gene calls are TRBV19 and TRBJ2-1; 7 bases align to TRBD1. V trimming: 0 bases; J trimming: 4 bases; junction bases outside the gene matches: 0. The CDR3 runs to 14 residues. The germline V gene encodes CDR1 LNHDA and CDR2 SQIVND (reference sequence). The CDR3 nucleotides read TGTGCCAGTAGTATAGAGGGACAGTACAATGAGCAGTTCTTC. Translating it yields CASSIEGQYNEQFF.

The chain is built from TRBV6-5 and TRBJ2-5, with D maybe TRBD1 (6 bases). The CDR3 sequence is 15 residues long. The germline gives CDR1 MNHEY, CDR2 SVGAGI. The germline V and J ends were trimmed by 4 bases and 4 bases, with 16 bases remaining between them. CDR3: CASSLITGIGETQYF. CDR3 bases: TGTGCCAGCAGTTTAATCACAGGGATTGGAGAGACCCAGTACTTC.

This chain links TRBV29-1 with TRBJ2-5; 9 bases fit TRBD1. The V gene's germline CDR1 is SQVTM and CDR2 ANQGSEA. J was trimmed by 5 bases and V by 7 bases; bases with no gene match: 8. The CDR3 sequence is 13 residues long. This chain's CDR3 is CSARTGGRETQYF. CDR3 DNA sequence: TGCAGCGCAAGAACAGGGGGCCGGGAGACCCAGTACTTC.

The V gene is TRBV24-1, the J gene TRBJ2-2, with TRBD2 matching 14 bases. The CDR3 is made up of 19 amino acids. Germline assignment: CDR1 KGHDR and CDR2 SFDVKD. The ends lost 5 bases at V and 1 base at J; junction bases unmatched: 8. The CDR3 coding sequence is TGTGCCACCAGTGGAAAGACTAGCGGGGGGGCCGGGAACACCGGGGAGCTGTTTTTT. This encodes CATSGKTSGGAGNTGELFF.

The chain joins TRBV27 to TRBJ2-5; TRBD2 matches at 8 bases. The CDR3 has 18 amino acids. The trim removed 3 bases at V and 4 bases at J, leaving 16 bases unmatched. CDR1 and CDR2 from the germline V gene are MNHEY and SMNVEV (reference sequence). CDR3 in amino acids: CASSFNPAAGEGRETQYF. Here the CDR3 DNA reads TGTGCCAGCAGTTTTAATCCAGCAGCGGGAGAGGGTAGAGAGACCCAGTACTTC.

This chain uses TRBV5-1 with TRBJ2-3, with D tentatively TRBD1 (6 bases). V dropped 1 base and J dropped 0 bases, with 12 bases sitting between them. Germline CDR1 reads SGHRS; CDR2 reads YFSETQ. The CDR3 has 16 residues. CDR3 bases: TGCGCCAGCAGCTTGCCCCGGGACATTAGCACAGATACGCAGTATTTT. It encodes CASSLPRDISTDTQYF. Combining the CDR3 with reference TRBV5-1 and TRBJ2-3 gives the whole variable domain KAGVTQTPRYLIKTRGQQVTLSCSPISGHRSVSWYQQTPGQGLQFLFEYFSETQRNKGNFPGRFSGRQFSNSRSEMNVSTLELGDSALYLCASSLPRDISTDTQYFGPGTRLTVL.

The chain uses TRBV10-3 and TRBJ2-7; 9 bases line up with TRBD1. With V trimmed by 4 bases and J by 7 bases, 2 bases remained unmatched. Germline CDR1 reads ENHRY; CDR2 reads SYGVKD. This CDR3 is 12 amino acids long. This CDR3 reads CAISVGTGEQYF. Here the CDR3 DNA reads TGTGCCATCAGTGTCGGGACAGGGGAGCAGTACTTC.

The rearrangement uses TRBV7-2 and TRBJ1-1; D is undetermined. The CDR3 is 14 residues long. Trimming pared 1 base from V and 1 base from J, leaving 7 bases between. CDR1 SGHTA and CDR2 FQGNSA come from the germline V gene. Here the CDR3 reads CASSLVSSNTEAFF. DNA for the CDR3: TGTGCCAGCAGCTTAGTCAGTTCGAACACTGAAGCTTTCTTT.

This chain joins TRBV19 and TRBJ2-2; unclear D gene. The CDR3 covers 12 residues. V lost 5 bases and J lost 5, with 6 bases in between. Germline CDR1 is LNHDA and CDR2 is SQIVND (reference sequence). The CDR3 DNA follows: TGTGCCAGTAGTCATCAAACCGGGGAGCTGTTTTTT. It yields the protein CASSHQTGELFF.

This clone has more than one count but fewer than ten. The chain uses TRBV3-1 (or the pseudogene TRBV3-2) and TRBJ1-2, with D possibly matching TRBD1 (5 bases). CDR3 length: 14 amino acids. Germline CDR1 reads LGHDT; CDR2 reads YNNKEL (reference sequence). The V gene lost 1 base and the J gene lost 4 bases, with 10 bases spanning the gap. The CDR3, as DNA: TGTGCCAGCAGCCAAGCATCAGGGCCCTATGGCTACACCTTC. Encoded protein: CASSQASGPYGYTF.

The chain uses TRBV6-6 and TRBJ1-1, with TRBD1 as a possible D gene (6 bases). The CDR3 spans 16 residues. Per germline, CDR1 MNHNY and CDR2 SVGAGI (reference sequence). V shed 5 bases and J shed 0 bases, with 16 bases lying between them. The CDR3: CASSALGQTMNTEAFF. CDR3 in DNA: TGTGCCAGCAGTGCCCTCGGACAGACCATGAACACTGAAGCTTTCTTT.

The rearrangement joins TRBV6-6 to TRBJ2-3, with 7 bases matching TRBD2. From germline, CDR1 is MNHNY and CDR2 SVGAGI (reference sequence). With 5 bases clipped from V and 8 bases from J, the junction kept 16 bases outside the gene matches. This CDR3 comprises 16 residues. The CDR3, as DNA: TGTGCCAGCAGTCGAGCGGGACCGCCGGCGAGCTCTACGCAGTATTTT. Encoded protein: CASSRAGPPASSTQYF.